This T cell receptor (beta chain) was recovered during a study of T and B cells in COVID-19 patients. At the level of the study: Blood was sampled from COVID-19 patients who were either actively infected or recovered. Of roughly 22 active-infection patients, approximately twelve were critically ill with mechanical ventilation or extracorporeal membrane oxygenation. Median age was about 34 years in the recovered cohort and 67 years in the active-infection cohort.

TRB was amplified from about 240-490 ng of blood genomic DNA. This CDR3 is 16 amino acids long. The ends were cut back, 8 bases at V and 7 bases at J, with 24 bases in the middle. Germline assignment: CDR1 LNHDA and CDR2 SQIVND (reference sequence). Multiplex PCR with BIOMED2 TRB-A/B primer pools amplified TRB rearrangements. TCRdb re-derived calls from the multiplex PCR reads in MiXCR, one entry per CDR3 protein. The sample contains tens of thousands of distinct CDR3 sequences, approximately 32% of which appear only once. The sequenced sample was blood. The source is a human donor who had recovered from COVID-19. The rearrangement uses TRBV19 and TRBJ2-1; tentative D call: TRBD1 (6 bases). The CDR3 here is CASYTKGGKPSNEQFF. Written as DNA, the CDR3 is TGTGCCAGTTACACCAAAGGGGGTAAGCCGTCGAATGAGCAGTTCTTC.